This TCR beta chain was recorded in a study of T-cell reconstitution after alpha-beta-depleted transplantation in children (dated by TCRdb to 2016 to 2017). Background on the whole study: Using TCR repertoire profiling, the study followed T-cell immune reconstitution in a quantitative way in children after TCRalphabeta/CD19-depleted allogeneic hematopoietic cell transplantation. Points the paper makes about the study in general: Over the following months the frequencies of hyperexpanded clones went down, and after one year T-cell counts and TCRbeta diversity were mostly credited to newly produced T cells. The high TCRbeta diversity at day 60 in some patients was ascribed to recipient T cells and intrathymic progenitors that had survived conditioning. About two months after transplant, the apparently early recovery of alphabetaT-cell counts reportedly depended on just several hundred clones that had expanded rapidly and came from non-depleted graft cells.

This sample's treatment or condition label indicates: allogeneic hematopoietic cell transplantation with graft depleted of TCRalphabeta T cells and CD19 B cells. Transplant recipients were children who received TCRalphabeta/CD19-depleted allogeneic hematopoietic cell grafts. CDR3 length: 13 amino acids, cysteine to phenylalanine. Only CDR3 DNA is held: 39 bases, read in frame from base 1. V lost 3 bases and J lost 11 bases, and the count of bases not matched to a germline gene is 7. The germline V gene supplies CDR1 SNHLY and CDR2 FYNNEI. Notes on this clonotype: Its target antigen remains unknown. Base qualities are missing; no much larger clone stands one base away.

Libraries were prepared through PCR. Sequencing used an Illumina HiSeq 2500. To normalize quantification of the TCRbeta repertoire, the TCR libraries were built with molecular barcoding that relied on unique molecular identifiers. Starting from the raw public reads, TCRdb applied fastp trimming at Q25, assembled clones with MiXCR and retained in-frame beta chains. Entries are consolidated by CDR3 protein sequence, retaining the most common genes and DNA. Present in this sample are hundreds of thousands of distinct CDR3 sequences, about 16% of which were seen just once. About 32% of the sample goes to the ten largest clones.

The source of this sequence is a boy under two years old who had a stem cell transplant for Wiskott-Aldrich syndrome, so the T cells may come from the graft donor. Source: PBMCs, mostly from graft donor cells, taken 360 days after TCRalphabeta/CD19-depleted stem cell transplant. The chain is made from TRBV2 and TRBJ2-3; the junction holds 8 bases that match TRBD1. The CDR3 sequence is CASSERTGPRQYF. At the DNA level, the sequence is TGTGCCAGCAGTGAGAGGACAGGGCCCCGGCAGTATTTT.